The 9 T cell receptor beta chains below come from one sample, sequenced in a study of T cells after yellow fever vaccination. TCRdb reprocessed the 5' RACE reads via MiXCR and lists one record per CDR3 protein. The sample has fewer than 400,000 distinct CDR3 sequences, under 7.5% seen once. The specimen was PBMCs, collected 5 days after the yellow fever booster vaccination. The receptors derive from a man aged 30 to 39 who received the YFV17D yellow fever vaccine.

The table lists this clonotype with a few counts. The CDR3 region is CASSRRRETQYF. The CDR3 bases are TGTGCCAGTAGTAGGAGACGGGAGACCCAGTACTTC. This chain links TRBV19 with TRBJ2-5; no definite D call. The CDR3 consists of 12 residues. The V end lost 4 bases, the J end lost 5 bases, and 8 bases lay between the germline ends. CDR1 is LNHDA and CDR2 is SQIVND in the germline V gene (reference sequence).

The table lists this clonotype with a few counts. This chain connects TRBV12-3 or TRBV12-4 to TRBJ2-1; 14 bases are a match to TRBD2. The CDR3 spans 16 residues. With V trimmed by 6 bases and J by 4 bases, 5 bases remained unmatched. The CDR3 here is CASRPTSGRGYNEQFF. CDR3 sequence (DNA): TGTGCCAGCAGACCGACTAGCGGGAGGGGTTACAATGAGCAGTTCTTC.

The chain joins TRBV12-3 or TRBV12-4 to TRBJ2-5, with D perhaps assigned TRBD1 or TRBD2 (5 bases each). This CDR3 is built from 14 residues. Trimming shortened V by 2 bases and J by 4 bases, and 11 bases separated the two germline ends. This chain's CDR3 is CASSLQGRGETQYF. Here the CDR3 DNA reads TGTGCCAGCAGTTTACAGGGTCGGGGAGAGACCCAGTACTTC.

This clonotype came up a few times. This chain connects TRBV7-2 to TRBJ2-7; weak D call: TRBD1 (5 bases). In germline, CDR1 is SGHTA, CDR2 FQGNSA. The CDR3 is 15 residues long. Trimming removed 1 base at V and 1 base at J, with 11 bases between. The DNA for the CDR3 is TGTGCCAGCAGCTTAGATACAGGATTTTCCTACGAGCAGTACTTC. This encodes CASSLDTGFSYEQYF.

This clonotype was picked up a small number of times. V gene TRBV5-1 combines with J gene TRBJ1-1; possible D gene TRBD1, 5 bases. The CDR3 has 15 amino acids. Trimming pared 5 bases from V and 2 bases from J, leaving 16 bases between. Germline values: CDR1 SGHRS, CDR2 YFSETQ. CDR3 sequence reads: CASSKSPGTNTEAFF. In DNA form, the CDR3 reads TGCGCCAGCAGTAAGAGCCCAGGGACTAACACTGAAGCTTTCTTT.

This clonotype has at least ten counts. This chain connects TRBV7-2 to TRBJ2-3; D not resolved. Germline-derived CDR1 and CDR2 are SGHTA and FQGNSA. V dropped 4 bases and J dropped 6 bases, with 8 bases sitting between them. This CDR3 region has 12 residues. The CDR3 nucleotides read TGTGCCAGCAGCTCTATGGCGGATACGCAGTATTTT. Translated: CASSSMADTQYF.

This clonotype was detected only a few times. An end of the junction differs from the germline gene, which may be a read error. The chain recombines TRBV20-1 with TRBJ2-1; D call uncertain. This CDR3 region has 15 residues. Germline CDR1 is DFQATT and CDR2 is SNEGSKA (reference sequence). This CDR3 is CSARATGSVGNEQFF. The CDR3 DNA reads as TGCAGTGCCAGAGCGACCGGGTCTGTGGGGAATGAGCAGTTCTTC.

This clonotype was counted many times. CDR3 region: CASRQGDYEQYF. The CDR3 DNA reads as TGTGCCAGCAGACAAGGGGACTACGAGCAGTACTTC. This rearrangement joins TRBV6-6 to TRBJ2-7; possible D gene TRBD1, 5 bases. Germline V lookup: CDR1 MNHNY, CDR2 SVGAGI (reference sequence). The CDR3 length is 12 residues. V was trimmed by 6 bases and J by 3 bases, leaving 9 bases between them.

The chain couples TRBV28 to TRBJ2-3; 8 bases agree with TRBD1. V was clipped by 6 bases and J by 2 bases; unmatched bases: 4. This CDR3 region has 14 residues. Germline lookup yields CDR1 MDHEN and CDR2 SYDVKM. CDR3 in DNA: TGTGCCAGCAGCCTGGGACAGGACACAGATACGCAGTATTTT. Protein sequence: CASSLGQDTDTQYF.